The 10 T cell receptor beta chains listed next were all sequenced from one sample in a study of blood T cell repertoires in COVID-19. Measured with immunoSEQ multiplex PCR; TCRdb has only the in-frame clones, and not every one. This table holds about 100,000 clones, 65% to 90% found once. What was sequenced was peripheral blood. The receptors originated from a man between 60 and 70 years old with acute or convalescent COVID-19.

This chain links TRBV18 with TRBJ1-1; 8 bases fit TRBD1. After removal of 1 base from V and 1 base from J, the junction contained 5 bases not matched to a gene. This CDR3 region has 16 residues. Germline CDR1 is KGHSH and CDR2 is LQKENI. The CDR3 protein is CASSPRPGTGNTEAFF. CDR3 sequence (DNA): TGTGCCAGCTCACCACGGCCTGGGACAGGGAACACTGAAGCTTTCTTT.

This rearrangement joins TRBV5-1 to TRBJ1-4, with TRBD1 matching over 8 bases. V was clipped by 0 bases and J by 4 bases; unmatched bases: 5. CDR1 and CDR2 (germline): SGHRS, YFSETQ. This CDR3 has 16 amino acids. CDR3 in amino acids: CASSLGGTGGNEKLFF. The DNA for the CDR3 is TGCGCCAGCAGCTTGGGGGGGACAGGAGGTAATGAAAAACTGTTTTTT.

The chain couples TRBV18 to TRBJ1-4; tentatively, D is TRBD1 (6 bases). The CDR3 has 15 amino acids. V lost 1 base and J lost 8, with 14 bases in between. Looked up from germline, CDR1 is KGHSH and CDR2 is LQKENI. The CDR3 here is CASSPQTGNGEKLFF. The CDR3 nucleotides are TGTGCCAGCTCACCACAAACAGGGAATGGGGAAAAACTGTTTTTT.

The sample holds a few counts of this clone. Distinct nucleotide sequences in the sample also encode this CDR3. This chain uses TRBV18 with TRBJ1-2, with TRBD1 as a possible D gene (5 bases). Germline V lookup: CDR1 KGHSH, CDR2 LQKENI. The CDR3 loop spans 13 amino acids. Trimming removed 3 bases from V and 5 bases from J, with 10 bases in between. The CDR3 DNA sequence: TGTGCCAGCTCACCGGACCGGGGGTATGGCTACACCTTC. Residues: CASSPDRGYGYTF.

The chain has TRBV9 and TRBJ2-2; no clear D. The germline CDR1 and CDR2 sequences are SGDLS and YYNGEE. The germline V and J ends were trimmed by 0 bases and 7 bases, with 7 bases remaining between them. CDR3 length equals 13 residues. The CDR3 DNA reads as TGTGCCAGCAGCGTAGTTTATTACGGGGAGCTGTTTTTT. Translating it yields CASSVVYYGELFF.

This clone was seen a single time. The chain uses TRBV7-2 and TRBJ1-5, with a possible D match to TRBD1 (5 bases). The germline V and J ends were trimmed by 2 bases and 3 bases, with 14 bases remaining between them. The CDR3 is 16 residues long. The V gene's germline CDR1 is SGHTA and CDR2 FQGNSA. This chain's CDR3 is CASSLFSDSPNQPQHF. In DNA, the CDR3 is TGTGCCAGCAGCTTATTTAGTGACAGCCCCAATCAGCCCCAGCATTTT.

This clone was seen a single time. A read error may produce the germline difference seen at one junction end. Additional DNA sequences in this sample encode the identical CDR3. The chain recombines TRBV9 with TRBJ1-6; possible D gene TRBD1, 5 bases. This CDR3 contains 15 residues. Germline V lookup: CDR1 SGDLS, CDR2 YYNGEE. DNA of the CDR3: TGTGCCAGCAGCGTAGGTCGGACAACTAATTCACCCCTCCATTTT. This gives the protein CASSVGRTTNSPLHF.

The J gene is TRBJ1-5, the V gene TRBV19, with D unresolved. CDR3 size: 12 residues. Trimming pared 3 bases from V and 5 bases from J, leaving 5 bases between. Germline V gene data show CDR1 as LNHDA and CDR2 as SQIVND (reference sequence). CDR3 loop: CASSIYDQPQHF. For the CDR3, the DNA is TGTGCCAGTAGTATTTATGATCAGCCCCAGCATTTT.

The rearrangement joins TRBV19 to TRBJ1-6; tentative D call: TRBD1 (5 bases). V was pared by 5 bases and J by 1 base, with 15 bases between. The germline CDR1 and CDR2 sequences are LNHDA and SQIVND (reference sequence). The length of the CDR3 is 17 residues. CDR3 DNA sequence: TGTGCCAGTAGTCTAAGACAGCCACCATCCTATAATTCACCCCTCCACTTT. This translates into CASSLRQPPSYNSPLHF. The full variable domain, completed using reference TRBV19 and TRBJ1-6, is DGGITQSPKYLFRKEGQNVTLSCEQNLNHDAMYWYRQDPGQGLRLIYYSQIVNDFQKGDIAEGYSVSREKKESFPLTVTSAQKNPTAFYLCASSLRQPPSYNSPLHFGNGTRLTVT.

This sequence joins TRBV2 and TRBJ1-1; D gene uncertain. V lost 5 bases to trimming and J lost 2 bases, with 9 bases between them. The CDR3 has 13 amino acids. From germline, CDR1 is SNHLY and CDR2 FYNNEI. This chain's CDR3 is CASSYRVNTEAFF. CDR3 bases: TGTGCCAGCAGTTACAGAGTTAACACTGAAGCTTTCTTT. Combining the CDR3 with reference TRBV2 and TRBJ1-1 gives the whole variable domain EPEVTQTPSHQVTQMGQEVILRCVPISNHLYFYWYRQILGQKVEFLVSFYNNEISEKSEIFDDQFSVERPDGSNFTLKIRSTKLEDSAMYFCASSYRVNTEAFFGQGTRLTVV.